This TCR beta chain stems from a study of cytotoxic CD8 clonotypes in ibrutinib-treated CLL. Study context: For this cohort, patients were about a dozen relapsed/refractory and some 15 treatment-naive, while 17 were IGHV unmutated. General study findings and limits: Baseline levels were approached again at progression, after clonality had risen at ibrutinib response. Baseline clonality, above age-matched healthy donor levels, tracked circulating CD8+ T-cell counts.

For this clone: Its antigen is still unknown.

Produced via immunoSEQ multiplex PCR; TCRdb's table is partial and in-frame only. In the table there are 75,000 to 80,000 clones, approximately 87% of which are singletons. This CDR3 has 16 residues. Trimming took 1 base from V and 3 from J; bases not matched to a gene: 6. CDR1 and CDR2 from the germline V gene are SGHTA and FQGNSA. V is TRBV7-2 and J is TRBJ2-7; 10 nucleotides match TRBD2. The receptor's source is a human donor with chronic lymphocytic leukemia. The material was PBMCs, obtained after 24 months of ibrutinib treatment. The DNA of the CDR3 is TGTGCCAGCAGCTTAGATTGGGCTAGCGGGAGCTACGAGCAGTACTTC. It codes for CASSLDWASGSYEQYF.